The clone carrying this T cell receptor beta chain was picked up one time. Germline CDR1 is LNHDA and CDR2 is SQIVND (reference sequence). The CDR3 runs 15 residues. Trimming left V 6 bases short and J 1 base short, with 14 bases between. These data are taken from a study of control samples from healthy donors and cancer patients. Clones were sequenced by immunoSEQ multiplex PCR, and TCRdb holds only the in-frame ones, with some missing. Seen here are around 100,000 clones, about 92% observed once, and the top ten hold less than 2.5%. The receptor comes from a woman between 18 and 29 years old in good health. What was sequenced was blood. V is TRBV19 and J is TRBJ2-3; D might be TRBD1 (5 bases). The CDR3 sequence: CASRITQGGTDTQYF. DNA of the CDR3: TGTGCCAGTAGGATAACTCAGGGCGGCACAGATACGCAGTATTTT.